Each of the 4 T cell receptor beta chains below was sequenced from the same sample in a study of shared clonotypes between healthy human individuals. The assay was immunoSEQ multiplex PCR, and TCRdb's table has in-frame clones only and misses some. This sample yields roughly 2,500,000 clones, of which roughly 93% are seen a single time; around 0.4% belongs to the top ten. The sample was naive CD4+ T cells from PBMCs. Subset denoted: CD45RA+ positively selected. Receptors were obtained from a man aged 18-30 years in good health. Some clones in this sample may be carry-over from other donors' samples.

The chain has TRBV11-2 and TRBJ2-1; maybe TRBD2 (6 bases). V was clipped by 2 bases and J by 9 bases, with 11 bases between them. The CDR3 totals 13 residues. Germline CDR1 is SGHAT and CDR2 is FQNNGV. DNA of the CDR3: TGTGCCAGCAGCTTAAAGGGAGGTGTTGAGCAGTTCTTC. This codes for CASSLKGGVEQFF.

The chain carries TRBV5-5 and TRBJ1-1; D unresolved. V gave up 6 bases and J gave up 0 bases, with 15 bases separating them. The length of the CDR3 is 15 residues. Per germline, CDR1 SGHKS and CDR2 YYEKEE (reference sequence). The CDR3 nucleotides are TGTGCCAGCACCCAGGTGGGAGGGATGAACACTGAAGCTTTCTTT. Protein: CASTQVGGMNTEAFF.

This clone was counted a single time. This chain joins TRBV14 and TRBJ1-4; possibly TRBD1 for D (6 bases). Germline assignment: CDR1 SGHDN and CDR2 FVKESK. V lost 4 bases and J lost 0, with 12 bases in between. CDR3 length: 16 amino acids. CDR3 loop: CASSRQDPATNEKLFF. As DNA, the CDR3 is TGTGCCAGCAGCCGACAGGATCCCGCAACTAATGAAAAACTGTTTTTT. The full variable domain, its missing parts supplied by reference TRBV14 and TRBJ1-4, is EAGVTQFPSHSVIEKGQTVTLRCDPISGHDNLYWYRRVMGKEIKFLLHFVKESKQDESGMPNNRFLAERTGGTYSTLKVQPAELEDSGVYFCASSRQDPATNEKLFFGSGTQLSVL.

The chain uses TRBV18 and TRBJ2-7, with D hard to call. V lost 3 bases and J lost 0, with 12 bases in between. The CDR3 has 15 amino acids. Germline V gene data show CDR1 as KGHSH and CDR2 as LQKENI. In DNA, the CDR3 is TGTGCCAGCTCACCCATCCAGGACGGCTCCTACGAGCAGTACTTC. Its translation: CASSPIQDGSYEQYF.